The 14 T cell receptor beta chains below all came from one sample that was sequenced in a study of CD8+CD57+ T cells in acquired aplastic anemia. Genomic DNA provided the template from which TCR beta VDJ and CDR3 profiles were obtained. Using its own MiXCR run on the reads, TCRdb lists one record per CDR3 protein. The sample yields some 120,000 distinct CDR3 sequences, over 45% seen once. The specimen was sorted CD4+, CD8+, or CD8+CD57+ T cells (not recorded which) from PBMCs. The receptors were gathered from a human donor in good health, serving as a control.

This clonotype was picked up many times. The gene calls are TRBV7-2 and TRBJ1-1; D unresolved. Trimming stripped 1 base from V and 5 bases from J, with 11 bases between. CDR1 and CDR2 (germline): SGHTA, FQGNSA. The CDR3 sequence is 14 residues long. The CDR3 loop is CASSLGQQLTEAFF. The CDR3 bases are TGTGCCAGCAGCTTAGGTCAACAGTTGACTGAAGCTTTCTTT.

This clonotype was observed many times. The gene calls are TRBV6-5 and TRBJ1-3; a weak D match, TRBD1 (6 bases). CDR3 length: 22 residues. CDR1 MNHEY and CDR2 SVGAGI come from the germline V gene. The germline V and J ends were trimmed by 0 bases and 0 bases, with 27 bases remaining between them. CDR3 in amino acids: CASSYSDPGTPSKIRSGNTIYF. CDR3 nucleotides: TGTGCCAGCAGTTACTCGGACCCCGGGACACCTAGCAAGATCCGCTCTGGAAACACCATATATTTT.

The CDR3 sequence is CSVAPGGPIYGYTF. The CDR3 nucleotides are TGCAGCGTTGCCCCAGGTGGACCCATCTATGGCTACACCTTC. The chain recombines TRBV29-1 with TRBJ1-2; D call uncertain. The length of the CDR3 is 14 residues. The germline V gene has CDR1 SQVTM and CDR2 ANQGSEA. Trimming removed 4 bases at V and 4 bases at J, with 16 bases between.

This chain links TRBV12-3 or TRBV12-4 with TRBJ2-7; a weak D match, TRBD1 (6 bases). The tail of the sequence fits TRBJ2-5 better, so the J call may be wrong. This CDR3 has 14 residues. CDR3 region: CASSLGGPQETQYF. CDR3 nucleotide sequence: TGTGCCAGCAGTTTAGGGGGGCCCCAAGAGACCCAGTACTTC.

The genes are TRBV9 and TRBJ1-1; the D is unclear. V was clipped by 0 bases and J by 5 bases, with 5 bases between them. The CDR3 sequence is 12 residues long. The germline V gene has CDR1 SGDLS and CDR2 YYNGEE. CDR3 DNA: TGTGCCAGCAGCGTAGCGGGGACTGAAGCTTTCTTT. Translation gives CASSVAGTEAFF.

As for this clonotype: A much more abundant neighbour one base away suggests this may be a read error. The chain links TRBV6-1 to TRBJ1-2, with 8 bases identical to TRBD1. The CDR3 runs 14 residues. Germline V lookup: CDR1 MNHNS, CDR2 SASEGT. DNA for the CDR3: TGTGCCAGCAGCAGGGGAACAGGGGGGTATGGCTGCACCTTC. It specifies CASSRGTGGYGCTF.

This clonotype has more than one count but fewer than ten. A much more abundant neighbour one base away suggests this may be a read error. For the CDR3, the DNA is TGTGCCAGCAGTGAAGCCGGCCTTGGAGGGGGCTCCCGTTCGACTTTCTTT. Encoded protein: CASSEAGLGGGSRSTFF. V usage is TRBV2 and J usage is TRBJ1-1; TRBD1 matches 7 bases. V lost 0 bases, J lost 12 bases, and 19 bases stayed unmatched. The CDR3 sequence is 17 residues long. Per germline, CDR1 SNHLY and CDR2 FYNNEI.

For this clonotype: A junction end diverges from the germline sequence, so it may reflect a read error. The rearrangement uses TRBV6-4 and TRBJ2-3; 10 bases fit TRBD2. This CDR3 has 15 amino acids. Germline V gene data show CDR1 as MRHNA and CDR2 as SNTAGT. The CDR3 sequence is CASSDSAGGPDTQYF. CDR3 coding DNA: TGTGCCAGCAGCGACTCAGCGGGAGGGCCAGATACGCAGTATTTT.

This clonotype came up many times. CDR3: CASSQEEGQGRALHF. CDR3 DNA sequence: TGCGCCAGCAGCCAAGAAGAGGGGCAGGGGAGGGCCCTCCACTTT. The chain couples TRBV4-3 to TRBJ1-6, with D maybe TRBD1 (6 bases). This CDR3 comprises 15 residues. Germline CDR1 LGHNA, CDR2 YSLEER. V was cut by 0 bases and J by 14 bases, with 17 bases left in between.

The rearrangement links TRBV25-1 to TRBJ1-6, with D unclear. The CDR3 has 14 amino acids. Germline V CDR1 and CDR2: MGHDK, SYGVNS. V shed 6 bases and J shed 6 bases, with 12 bases lying between them. CDR3 in amino acids: CASSFALVNSPLHF. The DNA for the CDR3 is TGTGCCAGCAGCTTCGCACTGGTTAATTCACCCCTCCACTTT.

This clonotype was picked up a small number of times. V gene TRBV15 combines with J gene TRBJ1-2; 11 nucleotides align to TRBD1. Germline trimming cut 0 bases from V and 6 bases from J; bases unmatched to any gene: 6. This CDR3 has 16 residues. From germline, CDR1 is LNHNV and CDR2 YYDKDF (reference sequence). CDR3 in DNA: TGTGCCACCAGCAGAGATTACGGGACAGGGGGTCATGGCTACACCTTC. The encoded protein is CATSRDYGTGGHGYTF.

The chain recombines TRBV15 with TRBJ2-3, with 11 bases aligning to TRBD2. Germline values: CDR1 LNHNV, CDR2 YYDKDF (reference sequence). The CDR3 covers 15 residues. V gave up 8 bases and J gave up 4 bases; unmatched junction bases: 8. The CDR3 is CATVPLAGGADTQYF. The CDR3 region has the DNA TGTGCCACCGTCCCTCTAGCGGGAGGTGCAGATACGCAGTATTTT.

V gene TRBV15 combines with J gene TRBJ1-1, with D possibly TRBD1 on 5 matching bases. CDR1 LNHNV and CDR2 YYDKDF come from the germline V gene (reference sequence). The CDR3 is 16 amino acids. The ends were cut back, 0 bases at V and 1 base at J, with 12 bases in the middle. Written as DNA, the CDR3 is TGTGCCACCAGCAGAGATTACCGGGGCTCGAACACTGAAGCTTTCTTT. Protein product: CATSRDYRGSNTEAFF.

Ten or more counts support this clonotype. The V gene is TRBV20-1, the J gene TRBJ1-1; D call uncertain. Germline V gene sequence: CDR1 DFQATT, CDR2 SNEGSKA (reference sequence). This CDR3 is 11 amino acids long. Trimming shortened V by 6 bases and J by 1 base, and 6 bases separated the two germline ends. CDR3: CSALRNTEAFF. In DNA form, the CDR3 reads TGCAGTGCCCTAAGGAACACTGAAGCTTTCTTT.